The rows below give T cell receptor beta chains drawn from one sample of a study of blood T cell repertoires in COVID-19. TCRdb's copy holds only in-frame clones and misses some; the assay was immunoSEQ multiplex PCR. The sample lists 84,000 or so clones; roughly three quarters were seen once. Sequencing was carried out using peripheral blood. The receptors stem from a man aged 55 to 70 with COVID-19, enrolled during active disease. Both conserved end residues are part of each CDR3. D genes are given only for firm matches. The size entry is marked missing in some rows and otherwise reads once, few, many or a size class.

V gene,D gene,clone size,J gene,CDR3 DNA,CDR3 protein
TRBV18,-,-,TRBJ1-2,TGTGCCAGCTCACTGGGACTTCTTGACTATGGCTACACCTTC,CASSLGLLDYGYTF
TRBV29-1,-,once,TRBJ2-1,TGCAGCGTCGCTACAGCTACAGGGTACGAGCAGTTCTTC,CSVATATGYEQFF
TRBV5-1,-,-,TRBJ2-3,TGCGCCAGCAGCCGAACGACAGGCACAGATACGCAGTATTTT,CASSRTTGTDTQYF
TRBV7-9,-,-,TRBJ2-7,TGTGCCAGCAGCTTACGGGACAACTACGAGCAGTACTTC,CASSLRDNYEQYF
TRBV9,-,few,TRBJ1-3,TGTGCCAGCAGCGTAGAGGGGAGGGTCTCTGGAAACACCATATATTTT,CASSVEGRVSGNTIYF
TRBV7-7,TRBD1,-,TRBJ2-5,TGTGCTAGCAGCTTAGCGTGGGACAGGAGCAGGGAGACCCAGTACTTC,CASSLAWDRSRETQYF
TRBV7-9,-,-,TRBJ2-2,TGTGCCAGCACCCCAGACACCGGGGAGCTGTTTTTT,CASTPDTGELFF
TRBV11-3,-,-,TRBJ2-2,TGTGCCAGCAGCTTAACCACAAACACCGGGGAGCTGTTTTTT,CASSLTTNTGELFF
TRBV7-3,TRBD2,-,TRBJ2-7,TGTGCCAGCAGCTTAGACGGGAGGACGTCCTACGAGCAGTACTTC,CASSLDGRTSYEQYF
TRBV13,TRBD1,few,TRBJ1-1,TGTGCCAGCAGCTTGACAGGGGGCGGGAACACTGAAGCTTTCTTT,CASSLTGGGNTEAFF
TRBV9,-,-,TRBJ1-1,TGTGCCAGCAGCGTAGGCTCACGGGGGAACACTGAAGCTTTCTTT,CASSVGSRGNTEAFF
TRBV5-1,-,-,TRBJ2-5,TGCGCCAGCAGCGGCGGCGGGCCGGGGGAGACCCAGTACTTC,CASSGGGPGETQYF
TRBV3-1/TRBV3-2,-,-,TRBJ1-5,TGTGCCAGCAGCGAATGGGGTGGGGGGGGCAATCAGCCCCAGCATTTT,CASSEWGGGGNQPQHF
TRBV27,TRBD2,-,TRBJ2-3,TGTGCCAGCAGTATGACTAGCGCGATCACAGATACGCAGTATTTT,CASSMTSAITDTQYF
TRBV4-1,TRBD2,few,TRBJ2-1,TGCGCCAGCAGCCCCGGGACTAGCGGGAGAAATGAGCAGTTCTTC,CASSPGTSGRNEQFF
TRBV9,-,-,TRBJ2-3,TGTGCCAGCAGCGTACCCTTAAGGGGGGGGACGCAGTATTTT,CASSVPLRGGTQYF
TRBV6-2/TRBV6-3,-,-,TRBJ1-2,TGTGCCAGCAGTTACTCAACAGGCTCAGATAGGTTTCTTGGCTACACCTTC,CASSYSTGSDRFLGYTF
TRBV11-3,TRBD1,-,TRBJ2-3,TGTGCCAGCAGCTCCGGACAGGGACGAGGGTCAGATACGCAGTATTTT,CASSSGQGRGSDTQYF
TRBV7-2,TRBD2,-,TRBJ2-1,TGTGCCAGCAGTTGGCCTAGCGGCGGAATCAATGAGCAGTTCTTC,CASSWPSGGINEQFF
TRBV6-5,-,-,TRBJ2-7,TGTGCCAGCACCCTCAGGGATGGGGCCGAGCAGTACTTC,CASTLRDGAEQYF
TRBV28,-,-,TRBJ1-2,TGTGCCAGCAGTATCTTTATAGGGGATGGCTACACCTTC,CASSIFIGDGYTF
TRBV7-8,TRBD1,once,TRBJ2-2,TGTGCCAGCAGACTGACAGGGGGGAACACCGGGGAGCTGTTTTTT,CASRLTGGNTGELFF
TRBV5-1,TRBD2,once,TRBJ2-7,TGCGCCAGCAGCTTGACTAGCGGGGCCTACTACGAGCAGTACTTC,CASSLTSGAYYEQYF
TRBV12-3/TRBV12-4,-,few,TRBJ2-3,TGTGCCAGCAGTCCCTCTTTCACAGATACGCAGTATTTT,CASSPSFTDTQYF
TRBV3-1/TRBV3-2,-,-,TRBJ2-2,TGTGCCAGCAGCCAAGACAACAGGGTTTCCGGGGAGCTGTTTTTT,CASSQDNRVSGELFF
TRBV5-5,TRBD1,-,TRBJ2-1,TGTGCCAGCAGCTTGCGGGGACAGGGTAATCCCGAGCAGTTCTTC,CASSLRGQGNPEQFF
TRBV2,-,-,TRBJ2-3,TGTGCCAGCAGAGATGGACTCGGCCTAGCAGATACGCAGTATTTT,CASRDGLGLADTQYF
TRBV5-1,-,-,TRBJ2-5,TGCGCCAGCAGCCTGGGAGGCCGGAGAGAAGAGACCCAGTACTTC,CASSLGGRREETQYF
TRBV6-2/TRBV6-3,TRBD2,-,TRBJ2-7,TGTGCCAGCAGTTACGTGACTAGCGGGGGGGACGAGCAGTACTTC,CASSYVTSGGDEQYF